The clone carrying this TCR beta chain was detected only a few times. Its antigen is undetermined. This entry is derived from a study of T cell repertoires in cytomegalovirus infection. Study conclusions and caveats: Dominant in the ex vivo response were TCR beta clonotypes restricted by HLA-C and specific for CMV.

TCRdb reprocessed the reads with MiXCR, giving one entry per CDR3 protein. The top ten hold 20% to 30% of the sample, which has about 180,000 distinct CDR3 sequences, roughly a fifth seen once. This sequence originates from a human donor in good health (CMV status not recorded). Some clones in this sample may be carry-over from other donors' samples. The sample was CD8+ T cells from cultured PBMCs, taken from culture after CMV antigen stimulation.

CDR3 coding DNA: TGTGCCAGCAGTTCCTTCAGGGACAATTATCAGCCCCAGCATTTT. Protein: CASSSFRDNYQPQHF. The V gene is TRBV12-3 or TRBV12-4, the J gene TRBJ1-5; possibly TRBD1 for D (6 bases). CDR3 size: 15 residues. Trimming took off 4 bases at V and 5 bases at J, with 15 bases between the two ends.